This entry concerns a single TCR beta chain. It was with 60 Vbeta and 13 Jbeta primers that the PCR ran. The protocol was immunoSEQ multiplex PCR, while the TCRdb copy is restricted to in-frame clones and leaves out a portion. The sample shows about 180,000 clones, 80% to 85% of them seen only once. Trimming pared 6 bases from V and 7 bases from J, leaving 10 bases between. There are 11 residues in the CDR3. Germline V gene data show CDR1 as DFQATT and CDR2 as SNEGSKA (reference sequence). This sample is drawn from a study of cytomegalovirus exposure and HLA in healthy donors. The receptor was derived from a man aged 25-40 years in good health and CMV-seronegative. The V and J genes are TRBV20-1 and TRBJ2-1; perhaps TRBD2 as D (6 bases). The sequenced sample was PBMCs. DNA of the CDR3: TGCAGTGCAGGAGGGCATAATGAGCAGTTCTTC. Translated: CSAGGHNEQFF.